The clone carrying this T cell receptor beta chain was counted a few times. One end of the junction varies from germline; a read error may be responsible. There are 13 residues in the CDR3. Germline-derived CDR1 and CDR2 are SGHTS and YDEGEE. The sample belongs to a study of blood T cell repertoires in COVID-19. Study as a whole: Acute-phase and convalescent COVID-19 samples originated in the United States, Italy and Spain. Sources were T cells, B-cell-depleted T cells, or PBMCs; the material itself was cDNA or gDNA.

Original handling: For nucleated cells, counts were estimated from reference gene primer amplification. TCRdb's copy holds only in-frame clones and misses some; the assay was immunoSEQ multiplex PCR. V and J calls and clone size follow that table, whereas D and trimming were derived from the DNA. The data show roughly 220,000 clones, 65% to 90% seen once. The sample comprised peripheral blood. The chain employs TRBV5-8 and TRBJ2-7, with TRBD1 identical over 9 bases. The sequence derives from a woman in her thirties or forties who had recovered from COVID-19. Here the CDR3 reads CASSFNRGRGVDF. Here the CDR3 DNA reads TGTGCCAGCAGCTTTAACAGGGGGCGCGGGGTCGACTTC.